This entry features one T cell receptor (beta chain) sequence. Its antigen is as yet unknown. This CDR3 contains 18 residues. From germline, CDR1 is SGDLS and CDR2 YYNGEE. This specimen comes from a study of CXCR3-negative and CXCR3-positive naive CD8 T cells. Study conclusions and caveats: Memory CD8+ T cell repertoires were far less diverse than both naive subsets. Both naive subsets carried similar amounts of surface CD5, so TCR strength was inferred from TRB CDR3 properties. TRBV-TRBJ usage matched between naive CXCR3-negative and CXCR3-positive cells but not between memory cells. CXCR3-positive naive cells carried more hydrophobic TRB CDR3s than CXCR3-negative ones.

TRB cDNA was prepared as libraries by UMI-labeled 5' RACE. TCRdb re-called the 5' RACE reads and catalogs CDR3 proteins one per entry, DNA excluded. The listing records just under 90,000 distinct CDR3 sequences. The material sequenced was naive CXCR3+ CD8+ T cells from blood. Described subset: CD45RO-CCR7+CD27+CD95- naive CD8+ T cells expressing CXCR3 (TNR3+). The chain links TRBV9 to TRBJ2-2; checking the TCRdb D call of TRBD1 is not possible without DNA. This receptor was obtained from a human donor in good health. Some clones in this sample may be carry-over from other donors' samples. The CDR3 sequence: CASSVKGWSGSNTGELFF.